What follows are 26 T cell receptor beta chains derived from one specimen sequenced in a study of control samples from healthy donors and cancer patients. TCRdb's table, derived via immunoSEQ multiplex PCR, lists solely in-frame clones and lacks some. The sample shows roughly 170,000 clones, around 93% of them seen only once. Source material: blood. The source is a woman aged 55-75 years in good health.

This chain uses TRBV7-3 with TRBJ1-6; D gene ambiguous. CDR1 and CDR2 (germline): SGHTA, FQGTGA. The CDR3 contains 14 residues. Deletions cut 3 bases from V and 7 bases from J, with 10 bases between. CDR3 sequence: CASSFAGPNSPLHF. CDR3 nucleotide sequence: TGTGCCAGCAGCTTTGCCGGCCCAAATTCACCCCTCCACTTT.

The rearrangement links TRBV24-1 to TRBJ1-5, with 7 bases lining up with TRBD1. Germline CDR1 reads KGHDR; CDR2 reads SFDVKD. The trim removed 11 bases at V and 3 bases at J, leaving 9 bases unmatched. The CDR3 is made up of 14 amino acids. In nucleotides, the CDR3 is TGTGCCAACCTACAGGGGATTTACAATCAGCCCCAGCATTTT. Its translation: CANLQGIYNQPQHF.

With respect to this clone: Other DNA sequences in the sample encode the same CDR3. This rearrangement joins TRBV11-3 to TRBJ2-3, with 9 bases identical to TRBD2. Germline values: CDR1 SGHNT, CDR2 YENEEA. The V gene end was trimmed by 3 bases and the J gene end by 1 base; junction bases not matched to a gene: 8. The CDR3 is 17 amino acids. CDR3 coding DNA: TGTGCCAGCAGCTTTTCTCTAGCGGGGTCGGGCACAGATACGCAGTATTTT. This encodes CASSFSLAGSGTDTQYF.

The V call is TRBV6-6, the J call TRBJ1-1, with D unresolved. The CDR3 is 12 residues long. Germline-derived CDR1 and CDR2 are MNHNY and SVGAGI (reference sequence). The germline V and J ends were trimmed by 8 bases and 0 bases, with 7 bases remaining between them. The CDR3 region has the DNA TGTGCCAGCGTTAGATTGAACACTGAAGCTTTCTTT. Translating it yields CASVRLNTEAFF.

The chain joins TRBV7-9 to TRBJ2-5; 7 bases are a match to TRBD1. Trimming cost V 3 bases and J 5 bases; bases outside gene matches: 3. This CDR3 region has 13 residues. The germline V gene has CDR1 SEHNR and CDR2 FQNEAQ (reference sequence). CDR3 in DNA: TGTGCCAGCAGCTTCACAGGGGAGGAGACCCAGTACTTC. Translating gives CASSFTGEETQYF.

V and J are TRBV5-6 and TRBJ1-6; 10 positions match TRBD1. Germline CDR1 reads SGHDT; CDR2 reads YYEEEE. The V gene end was trimmed by 2 bases and the J gene end by 9 bases; junction bases not matched to a gene: 2. The CDR3 length is 14 residues. CDR3 DNA sequence: TGTGCCAGCAGCTTTGGGACAGGGGCTTCACCCCTCCACTTT. Its protein product is CASSFGTGASPLHF.

This chain connects TRBV18 to TRBJ1-2; D perhaps matches TRBD1 (5 bases). The CDR3 covers 16 residues. V was shortened by 2 bases and J by 4 bases, with 17 bases between the two germline ends. Germline CDR1 is KGHSH and CDR2 is LQKENI. Here the CDR3 DNA reads TGTGCCAGCTCACCAGGGGGAGGGGCCCCCGCCTATGGCTACACCTTC. Translation gives CASSPGGGAPAYGYTF.

The chain links TRBV5-1 to TRBJ1-4, with 8 bases matching TRBD1. CDR1 and CDR2 from the germline V gene are SGHRS and YFSETQ. Trimming took 5 bases from V and 5 from J; bases not matched to a gene: 11. This CDR3 spans 16 amino acids. DNA for the CDR3: TGCGCCAGCAGTATACGTCCGGGACAGGCAAATGAAAAACTGTTTTTT. Encoded protein: CASSIRPGQANEKLFF.

V and J are TRBV18 and TRBJ1-6, with D perhaps matching TRBD1 (6 bases). Germline V gene sequence: CDR1 KGHSH, CDR2 LQKENI. V lost 6 bases to trimming and J lost 0 bases, with 12 bases between them. This CDR3 is 16 amino acids long. CDR3 in amino acids: CASSPQGSSYNSPLHF. The DNA of the CDR3 is TGTGCCAGCTCGCCTCAGGGGAGCTCCTATAATTCACCCCTCCACTTT. Full variable domain (outside the CDR3, taken from reference TRBV18 and TRBJ1-6): NAGVMQNPRHLVRRRGQEARLRCSPMKGHSHVYWYRQLPEEGLKFMVYLQKENIIDESGMPKERFSAEFPKEGPSILRIQQVVRGDSAAYFCASSPQGSSYNSPLHFGNGTRLTVT.

This chain connects TRBV10-3 to TRBJ2-1; 9 bases map to TRBD1. The germline V gene encodes CDR1 ENHRY and CDR2 SYGVKD. V lost 10 bases to trimming and J lost 10 bases; unmatched junction nucleotides: 5. The CDR3 has 11 residues. The CDR3 is CATRQGDEQFF. For the CDR3, the DNA is TGTGCCACCCGACAGGGGGACGAGCAGTTCTTC.

The gene calls are TRBV24-1 and TRBJ2-2; D is tentatively TRBD1 or TRBD2 (5 bases each). CDR1 and CDR2 (germline): KGHDR, SFDVKD. This CDR3 spans 15 amino acids. Trimming stripped 9 bases from V and 6 bases from J, with 19 bases between. The CDR3 reads CATSSGTSRAGELFF. CDR3 DNA: TGTGCCACCTCATCCGGGACGTCAAGGGCCGGGGAGCTGTTTTTT.

The chain links TRBV20-1 to TRBJ1-2; D is uncertain. Germline CDR1 reads DFQATT; CDR2 reads SNEGSKA (reference sequence). Trimming cost V 6 bases and J 5 bases, with 10 bases left between them. CDR3 size: 11 residues. In DNA form, the CDR3 reads TGCAGTGCCCCCGAGAGGTATGGCTACACCTTC. Translating gives CSAPERYGYTF.

This chain links TRBV19 with TRBJ1-5, with a tentative D call TRBD1 (6 bases). Germline assignment: CDR1 LNHDA and CDR2 SQIVND (reference sequence). The CDR3 has 15 residues. The V end was cut by 5 bases, the J end by 1 base, with 12 bases between. The CDR3 reads CASSYREGSNQPQHF. The CDR3 region has the DNA TGTGCCAGTAGTTACAGGGAGGGGAGCAATCAGCCCCAGCATTTT.

CDR3 sequence (DNA): TGTGCCAGCAGCTTGGCTGGGGTGGAGACCCAGTACTTC. It is translated as CASSLAGVETQYF. This sequence joins TRBV5-4 and TRBJ2-5; no reliable D call. The ends were cut back, 0 bases at V and 5 bases at J, with 8 bases in the middle. The CDR3 is made up of 13 amino acids. Germline CDR1 is SGHNT and CDR2 is YYREEE (reference sequence).

The chain carries TRBV2 and TRBJ2-3; TRBD1 agrees at 9 bases. The CDR3 runs to 20 residues. V lost 7 bases, J lost 0 bases, and 20 bases stayed unmatched. Germline-derived CDR1 and CDR2 are SNHLY and FYNNEI. CDR3 in DNA: TGTGCCAGCACCTCCGGGACAGGGTATTGGGGGGTGCTCAGCACAGATACGCAGTATTTT. It is translated as CASTSGTGYWGVLSTDTQYF.

The chain has TRBV4-3 and TRBJ1-4; 10 nucleotides align to TRBD1. Trimming cost V 1 base and J 6 bases; bases outside gene matches: 2. The CDR3 has 15 amino acids. The germline V gene has CDR1 LGHNA and CDR2 YSLEER. CDR3 region: CASSQATGGDEKLFF. CDR3 DNA sequence: TGCGCCAGCAGCCAAGCGACAGGGGGCGATGAAAAACTGTTTTTT.

The J gene is TRBJ1-1, the V gene TRBV2; 9 nucleotides match TRBD1. The CDR3 runs to 14 residues. V dropped 4 bases and J dropped 3; count of bases not matched to a gene: 3. CDR1 is SNHLY, CDR2 FYNNEI, per germline. The CDR3 reads CASSATGGDTEAFF. The CDR3 DNA sequence: TGTGCCAGCAGTGCGACAGGGGGTGACACTGAAGCTTTCTTT.

The rearrangement links TRBV19 to TRBJ1-2; no clear D gene. This CDR3 is built from 14 residues. V was trimmed by 5 bases and J by 4 bases, leaving 14 bases between them. Looked up from germline, CDR1 is LNHDA and CDR2 is SQIVND (reference sequence). CDR3 sequence (DNA): TGTGCCAGTAGTCAGAACCAGGTTTCCTATGGCTACACCTTC. It specifies CASSQNQVSYGYTF.

This chain connects TRBV7-9 to TRBJ2-2, with 7 bases that match TRBD2. The CDR3 contains 17 residues. Unmatched junction bases numbered 16, after V lost 7 bases and J lost 5 bases. Germline CDR1 reads SEHNR; CDR2 reads FQNEAQ (reference sequence). CDR3 DNA: TGTGCCAGCACTTCAAAAAGGGACTCCGGGAGGACCGGGGAGCTGTTTTTT. This codes for CASTSKRDSGRTGELFF.

V and J are TRBV10-3 and TRBJ1-2, with D unclear. Germline values: CDR1 ENHRY, CDR2 SYGVKD. The CDR3 consists of 11 residues. Trimming shortened V by 4 bases and J by 6 bases, and 6 bases separated the two germline ends. The CDR3 region is CAISAGDGYTF. The CDR3, as DNA: TGTGCCATCAGTGCCGGCGATGGCTACACCTTC.

This clone was detected only a few times. J is TRBJ2-7 and V is TRBV5-1; TRBD1 matches at 7 bases. This CDR3 has 16 amino acids. Germline V gives CDR1 SGHRS, CDR2 YFSETQ. Losses at the gene ends were 1 base for V and 0 bases for J; bases not matched to a gene: 7. The DNA of the CDR3 is TGCGCCAGCAGCTTGAAATGGGACAGCAACTCCTACGAGCAGTACTTC. It yields the protein CASSLKWDSNSYEQYF.

J is TRBJ1-5 and V is TRBV30; a possible D gene is TRBD1 (5 bases). Germline CDR1 and CDR2: GTSNPN and SVGIG (reference sequence). This CDR3 contains 13 residues. Trimming cost V 0 bases and J 3 bases, with 6 bases left between them. CDR3: CAWSVQDNQPQHF. The CDR3 DNA is TGTGCCTGGAGTGTACAGGACAATCAGCCCCAGCATTTT.

This sequence joins TRBV30 and TRBJ1-1, with D perhaps TRBD1 (5 bases). V was pared by 4 bases and J by 5 bases, with 14 bases between. CDR3 size: 13 residues. The V gene's germline CDR1 is GTSNPN and CDR2 SVGIG (reference sequence). In DNA form, the CDR3 reads TGTGCCTGGAAGACCCAGGGAAGAACTGAAGCTTTCTTT. This codes for CAWKTQGRTEAFF.

This chain links TRBV5-8 with TRBJ2-7; D possibly corresponds to TRBD1 (6 bases). V lost 0 bases to trimming and J lost 3 bases, with 19 bases between them. The CDR3 is made up of 17 amino acids. Germline values: CDR1 SGHTS, CDR2 YDEGEE. CDR3 in amino acids: CASSLVWDIEGNYEQYF. CDR3 nucleotides: TGTGCCAGCAGCTTGGTTTGGGACATCGAAGGGAACTACGAGCAGTACTTC.

J is TRBJ1-6 and V is TRBV27; weak D call: TRBD1 (5 bases). Germline CDR1 is MNHEY and CDR2 is SMNVEV (reference sequence). V lost 5 bases and J 6 bases, leaving 17 bases between the germline ends. The CDR3 length is 16 residues. The CDR3 here is CASSPRGGAGNSPLHF. For the CDR3, the DNA is TGTGCCAGCAGTCCAAGGGGTGGGGCGGGTAATTCACCCCTCCACTTT.

The chain employs TRBV6-2 or TRBV6-3 and TRBJ1-6; D not resolved. This CDR3 spans 14 amino acids. V dropped 4 bases and J dropped 7 bases, with 11 bases sitting between them. Germline V CDR1 and CDR2: MNHEY, SVGEGT. The CDR3 region has the DNA TGTGCCAGCAGTTCCCCGGGTTCGAATTCACCCCTCCACTTT. Protein: CASSSPGSNSPLHF.